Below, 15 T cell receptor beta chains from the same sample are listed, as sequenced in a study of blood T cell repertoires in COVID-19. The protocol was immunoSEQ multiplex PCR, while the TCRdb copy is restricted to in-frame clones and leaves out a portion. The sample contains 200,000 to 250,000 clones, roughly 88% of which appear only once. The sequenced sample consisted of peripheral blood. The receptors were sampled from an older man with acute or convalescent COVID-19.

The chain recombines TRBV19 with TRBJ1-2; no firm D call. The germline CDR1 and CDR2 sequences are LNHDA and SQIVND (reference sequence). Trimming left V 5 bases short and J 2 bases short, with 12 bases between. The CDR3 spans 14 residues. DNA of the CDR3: TGTGCCAGTAGTCCGGCAGGCCTAAACTATGGCTACACCTTC. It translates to CASSPAGLNYGYTF.

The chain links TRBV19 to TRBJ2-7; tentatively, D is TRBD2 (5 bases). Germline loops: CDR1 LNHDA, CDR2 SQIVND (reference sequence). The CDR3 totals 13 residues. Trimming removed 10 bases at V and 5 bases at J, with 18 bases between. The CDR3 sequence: CATSSLARHEQYF. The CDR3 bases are TGTGCCACGAGCTCCCTAGCTAGACACGAGCAGTACTTC.

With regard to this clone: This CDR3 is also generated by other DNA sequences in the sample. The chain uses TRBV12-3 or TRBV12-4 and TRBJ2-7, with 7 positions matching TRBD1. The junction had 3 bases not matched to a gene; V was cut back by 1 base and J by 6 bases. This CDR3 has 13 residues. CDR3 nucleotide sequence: TGTGCCAGCAGTTTAGAAGGGGGCCGCGAGCAGTACTTC. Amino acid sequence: CASSLEGGREQYF.

CDR3 bases: TGTGCCAGCAGCCGCGCCGGGACAGCCCTTGAAAAACTGTTTTTT. This codes for CASSRAGTALEKLFF. V and J are TRBV5-8 and TRBJ1-4; 7 positions match TRBD1. Trimming at V came to 4 bases and at J to 7 bases, leaving 10 bases not matched to a gene. The germline V gene has CDR1 SGHTS and CDR2 YDEGEE. The CDR3 is made up of 15 amino acids.

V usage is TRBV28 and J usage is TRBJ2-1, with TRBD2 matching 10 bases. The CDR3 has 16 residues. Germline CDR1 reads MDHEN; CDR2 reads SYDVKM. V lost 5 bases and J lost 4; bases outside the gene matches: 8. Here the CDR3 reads CASSPSSGRIYNEQFF. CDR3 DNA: TGTGCCAGCAGTCCCTCTAGCGGGAGAATATACAATGAGCAGTTCTTC.

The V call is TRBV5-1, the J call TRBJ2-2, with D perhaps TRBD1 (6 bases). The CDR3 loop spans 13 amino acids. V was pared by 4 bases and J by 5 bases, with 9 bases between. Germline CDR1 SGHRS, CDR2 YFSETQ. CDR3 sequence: CASSTGLTGELFF. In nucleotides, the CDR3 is TGCGCCAGCAGCACAGGGCTAACCGGGGAGCTGTTTTTT.

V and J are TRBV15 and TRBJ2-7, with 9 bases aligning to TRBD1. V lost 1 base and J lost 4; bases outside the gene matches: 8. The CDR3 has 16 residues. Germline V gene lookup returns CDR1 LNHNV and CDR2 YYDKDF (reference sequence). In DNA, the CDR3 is TGTGCCACCAGCAGAGGAACCGGGACAGGGCTGTACGAGCAGTACTTC. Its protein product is CATSRGTGTGLYEQYF.

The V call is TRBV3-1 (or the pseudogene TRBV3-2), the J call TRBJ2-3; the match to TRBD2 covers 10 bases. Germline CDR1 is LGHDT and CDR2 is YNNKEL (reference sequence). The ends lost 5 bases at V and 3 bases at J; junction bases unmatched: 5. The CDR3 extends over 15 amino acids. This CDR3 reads CASSSGTSETDTQYF. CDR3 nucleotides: TGTGCCAGCAGCTCCGGGACTAGCGAGACAGATACGCAGTATTTT.

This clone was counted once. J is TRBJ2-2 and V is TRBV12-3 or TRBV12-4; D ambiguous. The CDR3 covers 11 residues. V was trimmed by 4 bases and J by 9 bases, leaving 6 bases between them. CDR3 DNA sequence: TGTGCCAGCAGTTCGAGCAGGGAGCTGTTTTTT. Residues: CASSSSRELFF.

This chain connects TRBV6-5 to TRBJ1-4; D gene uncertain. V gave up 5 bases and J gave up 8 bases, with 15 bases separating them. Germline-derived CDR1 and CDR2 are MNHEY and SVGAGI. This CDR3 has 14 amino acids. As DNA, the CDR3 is TGTGCCAGCAGTCGCGGTTGGTCCGGAGAAAAACTGTTTTTT. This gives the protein CASSRGWSGEKLFF.

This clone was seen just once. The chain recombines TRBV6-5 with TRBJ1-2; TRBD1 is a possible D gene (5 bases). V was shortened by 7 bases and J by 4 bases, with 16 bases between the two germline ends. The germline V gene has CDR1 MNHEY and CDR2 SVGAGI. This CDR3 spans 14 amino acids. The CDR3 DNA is TGTGCCAGCACCAACGGGGGAAATGGCTATGGCTACACCTTC. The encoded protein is CASTNGGNGYGYTF.

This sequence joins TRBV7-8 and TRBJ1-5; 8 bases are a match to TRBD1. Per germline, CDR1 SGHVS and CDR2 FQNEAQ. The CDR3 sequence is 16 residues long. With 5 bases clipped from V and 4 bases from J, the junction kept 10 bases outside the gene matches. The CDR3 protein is CASSPTAGGANQPQHF. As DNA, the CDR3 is TGTGCCAGCAGCCCAACAGCAGGGGGCGCAAATCAGCCCCAGCATTTT.

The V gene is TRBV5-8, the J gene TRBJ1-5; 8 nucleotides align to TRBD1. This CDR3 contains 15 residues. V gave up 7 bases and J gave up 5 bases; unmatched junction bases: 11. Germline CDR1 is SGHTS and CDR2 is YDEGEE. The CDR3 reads CASAPIDRGDQPQHF. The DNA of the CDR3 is TGTGCCAGCGCCCCAATCGACAGGGGAGATCAGCCCCAGCATTTT.

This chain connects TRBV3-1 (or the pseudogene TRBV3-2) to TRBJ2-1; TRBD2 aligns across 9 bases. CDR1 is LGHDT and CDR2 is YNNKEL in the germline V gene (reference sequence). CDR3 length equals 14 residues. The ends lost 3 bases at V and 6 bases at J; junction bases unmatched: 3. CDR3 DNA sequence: TGTGCCAGCAGCCAGCCGGGACTAGCCAATGAGCAGTTCTTC. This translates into CASSQPGLANEQFF.

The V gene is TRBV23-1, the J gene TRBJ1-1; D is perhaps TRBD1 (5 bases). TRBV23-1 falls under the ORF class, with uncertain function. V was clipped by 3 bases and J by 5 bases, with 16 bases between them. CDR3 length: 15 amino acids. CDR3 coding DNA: TGCGCCAGCAGTCACCGCGGGTTTCGGGGGACTGAAGCTTTCTTT. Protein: CASSHRGFRGTEAFF.